The clone carrying this T cell receptor beta chain was found many times. This sample is drawn from a study of T cells in Graves' hyperthyroidism and ophthalmopathy. J lost 5 bases, V lost 6 bases, and 5 bases had no gene match. The CDR3 is 15 amino acids. TCR beta CDR3 regions were amplified from RNA. TCR CDR3 regions were first amplified by RT-PCR with HTBI primers. From the multiplex PCR reads, TCRdb called clonotypes with MiXCR, one entry per CDR3 protein. Among 410,000 or so distinct CDR3 sequences, 14% to 15% were seen once, and the ten largest hold over 10%. The receptor's source is a man aged 18 to 29 with Graves' ophthalmopathy. This chain connects TRBV12-3 or TRBV12-4 to TRBJ2-3, with TRBD2 matching 13 bases. Sequencing was performed on blood. The CDR3 nucleotides read TGTGCCAGCAGACTAGCGGGGGGGCCGATAGATACGCAGTATTTT. This sequence encodes CASRLAGGPIDTQYF.